This T cell receptor (beta chain) was retrieved from a study of shared clonotypes between healthy human individuals. The table lists this clone with a few counts. The antigen is not known. TCRdb keeps only in-frame clones here, not all; method: immunoSEQ multiplex PCR. The sample records over 2,000,000 clones, roughly 93% being singletons. General study results and limits: How much donors shared clonotypes was expected to be affected by sequencing depth.

It was CD45RO-negative cells, positively selected for CCR7, that made up naive CD8 cells, with terminally differentiated effector memory CD45RA+ cells excluded. There were only Caucasian adults among the donors, and all lived in Nashville, Tennessee. This TCR derives from a man in his late teens or twenties in good health. Some clones in this sample may be carry-over from other donors' samples. The sample comprised naive CD8+ T cells from PBMCs.

The CDR3 sequence: CAYLLANTEAFF. Here the CDR3 DNA reads TGTGCCTACCTCCTAGCGAACACTGAAGCTTTCTTT. The chain is built from TRBV30 and TRBJ1-1; D is undetermined. This CDR3 spans 12 amino acids. Trimming shortened V by 7 bases and J by 1 base, and 10 bases separated the two germline ends. Germline V gene sequence: CDR1 GTSNPN, CDR2 SVGIG (reference sequence). The full variable domain, with the rest looked up from reference TRBV30 and TRBJ1-1, is SQTIHQWPATLVQPVGSPLSLECTVEGTSNPNLYWYRQAAGRGLQLLFYSVGIGQISSEVPQNLSASRPQDRQFILSSKKLLLSDSGFYLCAYLLANTEAFFGQGTRLTVV.